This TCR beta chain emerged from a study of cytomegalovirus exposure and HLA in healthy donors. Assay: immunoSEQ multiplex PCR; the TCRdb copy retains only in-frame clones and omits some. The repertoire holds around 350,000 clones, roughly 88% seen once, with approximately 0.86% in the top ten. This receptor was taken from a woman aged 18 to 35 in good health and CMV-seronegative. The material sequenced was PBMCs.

CDR3 region: CASSSQRAAGTERGYTF. CDR3 coding DNA: TGTGCCAGTAGTTCCCAAAGGGCTGCCGGGACTGAACGTGGCTACACCTTC. The chain recombines TRBV19 with TRBJ1-2; D is perhaps TRBD1 (5 bases). This CDR3 has 17 residues. Germline CDR1 and CDR2: LNHDA and SQIVND (reference sequence). Trimming cost V 5 bases and J 7 bases, with 26 bases left between them. The full variable domain, completed using reference TRBV19 and TRBJ1-2, is DGGITQSPKYLFRKEGQNVTLSCEQNLNHDAMYWYRQDPGQGLRLIYYSQIVNDFQKGDIAEGYSVSREKKESFPLTVTSAQKNPTAFYLCASSSQRAAGTERGYTFGSGTRLTVV.